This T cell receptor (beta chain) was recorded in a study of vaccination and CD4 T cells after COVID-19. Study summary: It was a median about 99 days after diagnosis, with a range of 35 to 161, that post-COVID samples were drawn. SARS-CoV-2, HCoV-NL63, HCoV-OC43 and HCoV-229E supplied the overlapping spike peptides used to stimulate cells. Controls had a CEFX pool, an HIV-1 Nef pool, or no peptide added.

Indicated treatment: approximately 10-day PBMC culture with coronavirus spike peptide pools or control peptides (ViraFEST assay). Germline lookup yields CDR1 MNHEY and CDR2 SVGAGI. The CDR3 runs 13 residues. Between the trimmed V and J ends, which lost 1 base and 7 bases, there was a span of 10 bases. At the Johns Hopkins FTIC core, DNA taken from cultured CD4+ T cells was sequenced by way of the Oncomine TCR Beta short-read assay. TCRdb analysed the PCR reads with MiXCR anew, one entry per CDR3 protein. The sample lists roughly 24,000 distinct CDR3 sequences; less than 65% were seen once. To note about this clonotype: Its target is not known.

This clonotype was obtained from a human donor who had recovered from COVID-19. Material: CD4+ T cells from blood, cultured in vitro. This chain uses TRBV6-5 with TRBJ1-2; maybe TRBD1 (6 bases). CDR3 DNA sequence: TGTGCCAGCAGTTACTTACAGGGCGCTGGCTACACCTTC. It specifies CASSYLQGAGYTF.